These T cell receptor beta chains were read from a single sample in a study of vaccination and CD4 T cells after COVID-19. TCRdb reprocessed the PCR reads via MiXCR and lists one record per CDR3 protein. The repertoire holds 7,000 to 9,500 distinct CDR3 sequences, with about three fifths as singletons. Their recognized antigens are unknown. The sequenced sample was CD4+ T cells from blood, cultured in vitro. The receptors derive from a human donor who had recovered from COVID-19. CDR3s include the opening cysteine and the closing phenylalanine or tryptophan. The order of the fields is J gene, D gene, V gene, clone size, CDR3 protein, CDR3 DNA. A D gene is named only where the DNA matches it firmly. Expanded clones are given a class, and other clones once, few, many or no size at all.

TRBJ1-4 TRBD1 TRBV20-1 NA CSARDRGRGRILFF TGCAGTGCTAGAGATCGGGGCAGGGGGCGAATACTGTTTTTT
TRBJ2-5 NA TRBV6-5 NA CASSYKGWAQETQYF TGTGCCAGCAGTTACAAGGGGTGGGCTCAAGAGACCCAGTACTTC
TRBJ2-3 NA TRBV15 few CATSRKGGQLTDTQYF TGTGCCACCAGCAGGAAGGGGGGTCAGTTAACAGATACGCAGTATTTT
TRBJ1-5 TRBD1 TRBV4-1 NA CASSQDGAGGTQPQHF TGCGCCAGCAGCCAAGATGGAGCAGGGGGGACTCAGCCCCAGCATTTT
TRBJ2-1 NA TRBV25-1 NA CASSESLGVLVF TGTGCCAGCAGTGAATCACTGGGGGTACTGGTCTTC
TRBJ1-5 NA TRBV5-4 few CASSRDGERGDQPQHF TGTGCCAGCAGCCGGGACGGGGAACGGGGGGATCAGCCCCAGCATTTT
TRBJ1-1 NA TRBV20-1 NA CSASSGLTEAFF TGCAGTGCTAGTTCAGGGCTTACTGAAGCTTTCTTT
TRBJ2-1 NA TRBV7-6 NA CASSLAGLDIGGEQFF TGTGCCAGCAGCTTAGCAGGGCTAGACATCGGCGGTGAGCAGTTCTTC
TRBJ1-2 TRBD1 TRBV2 NA CASSGNRGLDGYTF TGTGCCAGCAGTGGGAACAGGGGGCTTGATGGCTACACCTTC
TRBJ1-6 NA TRBV5-8 few CASSLVGSSSPLHF TGTGCCAGCAGCTTGGTGGGCAGTTCTTCACCCCTCCACTTT
TRBJ1-5 TRBD1 TRBV12-3/TRBV12-4 few CASSLGDRGTSQHF TGTGCCAGCAGTTTAGGGGACAGGGGAACCTCCCAGCATTTT
TRBJ1-5 NA TRBV6-5 NA CASSYPGGGNQPQHF TGTGCCAGCAGTTACCCTGGGGGGGGCAATCAGCCCCAGCATTTT
TRBJ2-2 NA TRBV20-1 NA CSAKATAGELFF TGCAGTGCTAAGGCCACAGCCGGGGAGCTGTTTTTT
TRBJ2-5 TRBD1 TRBV5-1 NA CASKETGGEETQYF TGCGCCAGCAAGGAGACAGGGGGCGAGGAGACCCAGTACTTC
TRBJ2-1 NA TRBV20-1 NA CSASGISYNEQFF TGCAGTGCTAGCGGGATCTCCTACAATGAGCAGTTCTTC
TRBJ1-5 TRBD1 TRBV7-2 NA CASSLGGQGPQHF TGTGCCAGCAGCTTAGGGGGACAGGGACCCCAGCATTTT
TRBJ1-3 NA TRBV20-1 NA CSARRPSSGNTIYF TGCAGTGCTCGCAGACCCAGCTCTGGAAACACCATATATTTT
TRBJ1-2 NA TRBV20-1 NA CSARDPLSQGTSNYGYTF TGCAGTGCTAGAGATCCGTTGAGTCAGGGCACTTCTAACTATGGCTACACCTTC
TRBJ2-7 NA TRBV11-3 NA CASSLGAVPSYEQYF TGTGCCAGCAGCTTAGGGGCAGTTCCCTCCTACGAGCAGTACTTC
TRBJ1-2 NA TRBV29-1 NA CSVGVGGGTEGYTF TGCAGCGTTGGGGTCGGAGGGGGTACGGAGGGCTACACCTTC
TRBJ1-1 NA TRBV7-6 NA CASSPRGRNTEAFF TGTGCCAGCAGCCCGAGGGGTCGAAACACTGAAGCTTTCTTT
TRBJ2-1 TRBD2 TRBV7-2 NA CASSFYVRTSGANEQFF TGTGCCAGCAGCTTCTACGTCCGGACTAGCGGGGCCAATGAGCAGTTCTTC
TRBJ1-2 NA TRBV27 NA CASTSIGRGGGYTF TGTGCCAGCACTTCTATCGGTCGGGGCGGCGGCTACACCTTC
TRBJ2-2 TRBD2 TRBV6-1 once CATPGLAGAGELFF TGTGCCACCCCAGGACTAGCGGGAGCCGGGGAGCTGTTTTTT
TRBJ2-3 NA TRBV28 NA CASGPESGRIVDTQYF TGTGCCAGCGGTCCCGAGTCCGGCCGCATTGTGGATACGCAGTATTTT
TRBJ2-2 NA TRBV24-1 NA CATSDSEAGELFF TGTGCCACCAGTGATTCAGAGGCCGGGGAGCTGTTTTTT
TRBJ1-5 TRBD1 TRBV24-1 NA CATSDQGAISNQPQHF TGTGCCACCAGTGATCAGGGGGCTATTAGCAATCAGCCCCAGCATTTT
TRBJ2-3 NA TRBV2 few CASSESDTQYF TGTGCCAGCAGTGAGTCAGATACGCAGTATTTT
TRBJ1-5 NA TRBV20-1 few CSASEAWMGTSNQPQHF TGCAGTGCTAGCGAAGCCTGGATGGGGACCAGCAATCAGCCCCAGCATTTT
TRBJ1-6 NA TRBV14 NA CASSQNAQRNSPLHF TGTGCCAGCAGCCAAAACGCCCAGAGAAATTCACCCCTCCACTTT
TRBJ1-3 NA TRBV2 NA CASEGEGSGNTIYF TGTGCCAGCGAGGGGGAGGGCTCTGGAAACACCATATATTTT
TRBJ2-3 NA TRBV12-3/TRBV12-4 NA CASSLPPSRYDTQYF TGTGCCAGCAGTTTACCACCATCCCGGTATGATACGCAGTATTTT
TRBJ2-7 NA TRBV7-9 few CASSPDAGAGHEQYF TGTGCCAGCAGCCCAGACGCAGGGGCAGGACACGAGCAGTACTTC
TRBJ2-5 TRBD2 TRBV7-8 NA CASSLGTSGSRETQYF TGTGCCAGCAGCTTGGGGACTAGCGGGAGCCGAGAGACCCAGTACTTC
TRBJ1-2 TRBD1 TRBV20-1 NA CSVTGQEYGYTF TGCAGTGTGACGGGACAGGAATATGGCTACACCTTC
TRBJ1-5 NA TRBV19 NA CASTPSSPTVSNQPQHF TGTGCCAGTACCCCAAGTTCGCCGACAGTGAGCAATCAGCCCCAGCATTTT
TRBJ1-3 NA TRBV7-9 few CASSWSRGSDTIYF TGTGCCAGCAGCTGGTCCAGGGGATCGGACACCATATATTTT
TRBJ2-2 NA TRBV5-8 NA CASNRVPNTGELFF TGTGCCAGCAACCGGGTCCCTAACACCGGGGAGCTGTTTTTT
TRBJ2-2 NA TRBV2 NA CASGILTGELFF TGTGCCAGCGGAATCCTCACCGGGGAGCTGTTTTTT
TRBJ1-1 NA TRBV6-2/TRBV6-3 few CASRYLQENTEAFF TGTGCCAGCAGGTACCTACAGGAGAACACTGAAGCTTTCTTT
TRBJ1-1 NA TRBV6-1 NA CASSQGHTEAFF TGTGCCAGCAGCCAAGGGCACACTGAAGCTTTCTTT
TRBJ1-5 NA TRBV6-1 medium-sized CASSEEGGDFQPQHF TGTGCCAGCAGTGAAGAAGGAGGGGATTTTCAGCCCCAGCATTTT
TRBJ2-7 TRBD1 TRBV9 NA CASSVASGGYHEQYF TGTGCCAGCAGCGTAGCATCAGGGGGCTACCACGAGCAGTACTTC
TRBJ2-1 NA TRBV6-5 once CASSYATGTGFSYNEQFF TGTGCCAGCAGTTACGCCACTGGGACGGGATTCTCCTACAATGAGCAGTTCTTC
TRBJ1-4 NA TRBV20-1 NA CSASAVRGYEKLFF TGCAGTGCTAGTGCGGTCAGGGGATATGAAAAACTGTTTTTT
TRBJ2-5 TRBD1 TRBV5-4 NA CASRDRAQYQETQYF TGTGCCAGCAGGGACAGGGCCCAGTACCAAGAGACCCAGTACTTC
TRBJ1-5 TRBD1 TRBV19 NA CASSGRTGGDQPQHF TGTGCCAGTAGTGGAAGGACAGGGGGCGATCAGCCCCAGCATTTT
TRBJ1-2 NA TRBV7-2 NA CASSPPGQTNYGYTF TGTGCCAGCAGTCCGCCGGGACAAACGAACTATGGCTACACCTTC
TRBJ1-2 NA TRBV20-1 NA CSARVYEGGYTF TGCAGTGCTAGAGTATATGAGGGTGGCTACACCTTC
TRBJ1-2 NA TRBV21-1 NA CASSGRDPYPVDYGYTF TGTGCCAGCAGCGGGCGGGACCCGTACCCGGTTGACTATGGCTACACCTTC
TRBJ2-3 TRBD1 TRBV18 NA CASSPLGTGSGLREPDTQYF TGTGCCAGCTCACCGTTGGGGACAGGGAGCGGGTTAAGAGAACCAGATACGCAGTATTTT
TRBJ1-1 NA TRBV7-2 few CASSLAPGGSEAFF TGTGCCAGCAGCTTAGCCCCGGGGGGGAGTGAAGCTTTCTTT
TRBJ1-2 NA TRBV4-3 NA CASSQVGRLNYGYTF TGCGCCAGCAGCCAAGTTGGTCGACTTAACTATGGCTACACCTTC